The rows below give T cell receptor beta chains drawn from one sample of a study of blood T cell repertoires in COVID-19. Clones were read by immunoSEQ multiplex PCR, and TCRdb kept only the in-frame ones, dropping some. The table lists 110,000 to 150,000 clones, around 89% of them singletons, with less than 3% in the top ten. Sequencing input: peripheral blood. Source of these receptors: a man between 60 and 75 years old with active or convalescent COVID-19. Both conserved end residues are part of each CDR3. The D gene is left open where the match is weak. Size is stated for part of the rows, as once, few or many counts, or as a class when the clone is expanded.

TRBJ2-5 - - TRBV24-1 CATQDQKTQYF TGTGCCACACAAGATCAAAAGACCCAGTACTTC
TRBJ2-1 - TRBD2 TRBV2 CASSAAGGDYNEQFF TGTGCCAGCAGTGCGGCGGGAGGCGATTACAATGAGCAGTTCTTC
TRBJ1-2 - - TRBV2 CASSEARGDGYTF TGTGCCAGCAGTGAAGCACGGGGTGATGGCTACACCTTC
TRBJ2-7 - - TRBV6-2/TRBV6-3 CASSYPGGVYEQYF TGTGCCAGCAGTTACCCCGGAGGGGTCTACGAGCAGTACTTC
TRBJ2-7 few TRBD2 TRBV7-2 CASSPVSGRDEQYF TGTGCCAGCAGTCCAGTTAGCGGGAGGGACGAGCAGTACTTC
TRBJ1-2 - TRBD1 TRBV5-1 CASSLVQGARGGYTF TGCGCCAGCAGCTTGGTACAGGGGGCTAGAGGTGGCTACACCTTC
TRBJ2-3 - - TRBV7-3 CASSLGHTDTQYF TGTGCCAGCAGCTTAGGACACACAGATACGCAGTATTTT
TRBJ1-4 - TRBD1 TRBV6-8 CASSLIQGANNEKLFF TGTGCCAGCAGCTTAATACAGGGGGCGAACAATGAAAAACTGTTTTTT
TRBJ2-4 - TRBD2 TRBV3-1/TRBV3-2 CASSQSQRGCIQYF TGTGCCAGCAGCCAATCTCAGCGGGGGTGCATTCAGTACTTC
TRBJ2-5 - - TRBV21-1 CASSRGASGGAGTETQYF TGTGCCAGCAGCCGAGGAGCTAGCGGGGGGGCGGGGACGGAGACCCAGTACTTC
TRBJ1-2 - TRBD1 TRBV2 CASIEQGSGYGYTF TGTGCCAGCATCGAACAGGGGTCGGGCTATGGCTACACCTTC
TRBJ2-3 - TRBD2 TRBV27 CASRILAGEDTQYF TGTGCCAGCAGAATATTAGCGGGAGAAGATACGCAGTATTTT
TRBJ2-5 - - TRBV29-1 CSVGDSLYQETQYF TGCAGCGTCGGGGACTCCTTGTACCAAGAGACCCAGTACTTC
TRBJ1-2 - TRBD1 TRBV29-1 CSGRGQGGYTF TGCAGCGGGCGAGGACAGGGCGGTTACACCTTC
TRBJ2-3 - - TRBV4-2 CASSQGEGRSTDTQYF TGTGCCAGCAGCCAAGGTGAGGGGAGGAGCACAGATACGCAGTATTTT
TRBJ2-5 - TRBD2 TRBV7-9 CASSFGLAGVETQYF TGTGCCAGCAGCTTCGGGCTAGCGGGGGTGGAGACCCAGTACTTC
TRBJ2-1 - - TRBV18 CASSPPVGGGYQGEQFF TGTGCCAGCTCACCACCGGTGGGCGGGGGCTATCAAGGCGAGCAGTTCTTC
TRBJ2-7 - - TRBV15 CATSRDQRTTYEQYF TGTGCCACCAGCAGAGACCAGAGGACTACCTACGAGCAGTACTTC
TRBJ1-5 - - TRBV6-2/TRBV6-3 CASSSTQGQPQHF TGTGCCAGCAGTAGCACCCAGGGGCAGCCCCAGCATTTT
TRBJ2-3 - TRBD2 TRBV2 CASSAGGATDTQYF TGTGCCAGCAGTGCGGGGGGGGCAACAGATACGCAGTATTTT
TRBJ1-2 - - TRBV24-1 CATSVDSNYGYTF TGTGCCACCAGTGTAGACAGTAACTATGGCTACACCTTC
TRBJ2-7 - - TRBV20-1 CSARTSYEQYF TGCAGTGCTAGAACCAGCTACGAGCAGTACTTC
TRBJ2-3 - TRBD2 TRBV3-1/TRBV3-2 CASSPAGGPSDTQYF TGTGCCAGCAGCCCAGCGGGGGGGCCTTCCGATACGCAGTATTTT
TRBJ1-2 once TRBD1 TRBV11-1 CASSYQGGYGYTF TGTGCCAGCAGCTATCAGGGGGGCTATGGCTACACCTTC
TRBJ2-2 - - TRBV5-1 CASSATINTGELFF TGCGCCAGCAGCGCGACTATTAACACCGGGGAGCTGTTTTTT
TRBJ2-5 - TRBD2 TRBV6-5 CAAGGVVGSFGAQYF TGTGCCGCGGGGGGGGTTGTGGGCAGTTTTGGAGCCCAGTACTTC
TRBJ2-5 - TRBD1 TRBV18 CASSPLKGQKETQYF TGTGCCAGCTCACCCCTAAAGGGACAGAAAGAGACCCAGTACTTC
TRBJ2-1 few TRBD2 TRBV5-1 CASSLAGDYYNEQFF TGCGCCAGCAGCTTGGCGGGGGACTATTACAATGAGCAGTTCTTC
TRBJ2-2 - TRBD1 TRBV2 CASMEDRASNTGELFF TGTGCCAGCATGGAGGACAGGGCATCGAACACCGGGGAGCTGTTTTTT
TRBJ1-1 - TRBD1 TRBV2 CASRYRGQNTEAFF TGTGCCAGCAGGTACAGGGGGCAGAACACTGAAGCTTTCTTT
TRBJ2-7 - TRBD1 TRBV7-6 CASSLGIPGQGFSEQYF TGTGCCAGCAGCTTAGGAATACCGGGACAGGGGTTTTCCGAGCAGTACTTC